This TCR beta chain is from a study of T cell clusters in autoimmune cytopenias. Study-wide points: TRB repertoire shifts in secondary cytopenia and chronic lymphocytic leukemia mostly reflected lymphoma, not autoimmunity.

TRB rearrangements were amplified by touch-down multiplex PCR with mixed TRB-A/B primers. TCRdb reprocessed the multiplex PCR reads; each CDR3 protein has one entry and no DNA is given. Its table lists some 8,300 distinct CDR3 sequences. Each sample's input was roughly 230 ng genomic DNA, 38,000 or so genome equivalents. Remarks on this clonotype: Its specificity is unknown.

The germline gives CDR1 DFQATT, CDR2 SNEGSKA (reference sequence). The CDR3 length is 14 residues. Sequencing input: peripheral blood. This receptor was identified in a human donor with an autoimmune cytopenia or autoimmune hepatitis (not recorded which). The chain couples TRBV20-1 to TRBJ2-5; TCRdb names TRBD1, which stays unverified in the absence of DNA. The CDR3 sequence is CSARSDRGWETQYF.